This is a list of T cell receptor beta chains from one sample in a study of cytotoxic CD8 clonotypes in ibrutinib-treated CLL. The assay was immunoSEQ multiplex PCR, and TCRdb's table has in-frame clones only and misses some. This sample has hundreds of thousands of clones, with more than 65% found just once. The input for sequencing was PBMCs, taken before ibrutinib treatment. Receptors originate from a human donor with chronic lymphocytic leukemia. Each CDR3 is given with its conserved first and last residue. Each record gives: J gene, V gene, D gene, CDR3 protein, CDR3 DNA. A D gene is named only where the DNA matches it firmly.

J gene: TRBJ2-7; V gene: TRBV4-1; D gene: .; CDR3 protein: CASSQDRKHEQYF; CDR3 DNA: TGCGCCAGCAGCCAAGATCGTAAGCACGAGCAGTACTTC
J gene: TRBJ2-4; V gene: TRBV4-1; D gene: TRBD1; CDR3 protein: CASSQPGQGAGAKNIQYF; CDR3 DNA: TGCGCCAGCAGCCAGCCGGGACAGGGGGCGGGGGCCAAAAACATTCAGTACTTC
J gene: TRBJ2-3; V gene: TRBV4-3; D gene: TRBD1; CDR3 protein: CASSQEIRTGGTDTQYF; CDR3 DNA: TGCGCCAGCAGCCAAGAGATAAGGACAGGGGGCACAGATACGCAGTATTTT
J gene: TRBJ2-1; V gene: TRBV21-1; D gene: .; CDR3 protein: CASRNVAGGPNEQFF; CDR3 DNA: TGTGCCAGCAGAAATGTAGCGGGAGGGCCGAATGAGCAGTTCTTC
J gene: TRBJ2-7; V gene: TRBV18; D gene: .; CDR3 protein: CASSAAELYEQYF; CDR3 DNA: TGTGCCAGCTCAGCGGCGGAACTTTACGAGCAGTACTTC
J gene: TRBJ2-5; V gene: TRBV14; D gene: TRBD2; CDR3 protein: CASSQGLAVYQETQYF; CDR3 DNA: TGTGCCAGCAGCCAAGGGCTAGCGGTGTACCAAGAGACCCAGTACTTC
J gene: TRBJ2-1; V gene: TRBV5-4; D gene: .; CDR3 protein: CASSLVGARGNEQFF; CDR3 DNA: TGTGCCAGCAGCTTGGTGGGGGCGCGGGGCAATGAGCAGTTCTTC
J gene: TRBJ2-3; V gene: TRBV7-9; D gene: .; CDR3 protein: CASSLRGMASTDTQYF; CDR3 DNA: TGTGCCAGCAGCTTGAGGGGGATGGCCTCCACAGATACGCAGTATTTT
J gene: TRBJ1-2; V gene: TRBV30; D gene: .; CDR3 protein: CAWSVYEGYTF; CDR3 DNA: TGTGCCTGGAGTGTATACGAGGGCTACACCTTC
J gene: TRBJ2-3; V gene: TRBV10-3; D gene: TRBD2; CDR3 protein: CAISDTSGRTDTQYF; CDR3 DNA: TGTGCCATCAGTGATACTAGCGGGAGGACAGATACGCAGTATTTT
J gene: TRBJ2-1; V gene: TRBV9; D gene: TRBD2; CDR3 protein: CASSVEHSGSHYNEQFF; CDR3 DNA: TGTGCCAGCAGCGTAGAACATAGCGGGAGCCATTACAATGAGCAGTTCTTC
J gene: TRBJ1-5; V gene: TRBV28; D gene: TRBD1; CDR3 protein: CASSRFRTGGSNQPQHF; CDR3 DNA: TGTGCCAGCAGCCGATTTCGGACAGGCGGGAGCAATCAGCCCCAGCATTTT
J gene: TRBJ2-3; V gene: TRBV10-3; D gene: TRBD2; CDR3 protein: CAIRGTSGATDTQYF; CDR3 DNA: TGTGCCATCAGGGGGACTAGCGGGGCCACAGATACGCAGTATTTT
J gene: TRBJ2-7; V gene: TRBV7-9; D gene: .; CDR3 protein: CASSLTTAGASEQYF; CDR3 DNA: TGTGCCAGCAGCTTAACGACCGCCGGGGCGAGTGAGCAGTACTTC
J gene: TRBJ2-7; V gene: TRBV30; D gene: .; CDR3 protein: CAWSVGQHYEQYF; CDR3 DNA: TGTGCCTGGAGTGTAGGGCAGCACTACGAGCAGTACTTC
J gene: TRBJ2-7; V gene: TRBV9; D gene: TRBD1; CDR3 protein: CASSPGQGAPYEQYF; CDR3 DNA: TGTGCCAGCAGCCCTGGACAGGGGGCACCCTACGAGCAGTACTTC
J gene: TRBJ1-1; V gene: TRBV11-2; D gene: .; CDR3 protein: CASSLDRRLEAFF; CDR3 DNA: TGTGCCAGCAGCTTAGACAGGAGACTTGAAGCTTTCTTT
J gene: TRBJ2-1; V gene: TRBV6-1; D gene: .; CDR3 protein: CASRWVGSYNEQFF; CDR3 DNA: TGTGCCAGCAGGTGGGTGGGATCCTACAATGAGCAGTTCTTC